This passage covers 10 T cell receptor beta chains from one sample sequenced in a study of blood T cells in healthy people across ages (dated by TCRdb to about 2015). The method was 5' RACE. TCRdb shows the sequencer as Illumina HiSeq 2500. A second roughly 7 to 11 cycle PCR used a sample-barcoded 5' primer and a J-beta primer mix. Through fastp at Q25 and MiXCR, TCRdb rebuilt clones from the public reads, retaining in-frame beta chains. Duplicate CDR3 protein sequences are folded into a single record with the most common DNA and genes. The sample has about a million distinct CDR3 sequences on record, roughly 51% of them singletons. The ten most abundant clones make up about a fifth of the sample. Material: blood. These receptors were taken from an older woman in good health.

V is TRBV5-1 and J is TRBJ2-1; 8 bases fit TRBD2. Germline V gives CDR1 SGHRS, CDR2 YFSETQ. This CDR3 is 14 amino acids long. With 6 bases clipped from V and 4 bases from J, the junction kept 6 bases outside the gene matches. CDR3 in amino acids: CASTRGGQYNEQFF. CDR3 in DNA: TGCGCCAGCACTCGGGGGGGGCAGTACAATGAGCAGTTCTTC.

To note about this clonotype: One junction end disagrees with the germline gene, perhaps due to a read error. The chain has TRBV18 and TRBJ2-1; D ambiguous. The DNA end is a closer match to TRBJ2-7, so the J assignment may be wrong. CDR1 and CDR2 (germline): KGHSH, LQKENI. The CDR3 contains 14 residues. DNA for the CDR3: TGTACCAGCTCACCACGGTCGAAAAACAATGAGCAGTACTTC. The encoded protein is CTSSPRSKNNEQYF.

This clonotype appeared a few times. The chain recombines TRBV4-2 with TRBJ2-7; no clear D gene. Trimming took off 2 bases at V and 3 bases at J, with 11 bases between the two ends. CDR1 and CDR2 (germline): LGHNA, YNFKEQ. CDR3 length: 14 amino acids. CDR3 nucleotide sequence: TGTGCCAGCAGCCAACTCCACGGAGACTACGAGCAGTACTTC. Protein product: CASSQLHGDYEQYF.

Ten or more counts support this clonotype. J is TRBJ2-6 and V is TRBV6-2 or TRBV6-3, with D hard to call. The CDR3 sequence is 14 residues long. With 11 bases removed from V and 0 bases from J, the gap between germline ends came to 11 bases. Germline V gene lookup returns CDR1 MNHEY and CDR2 SVGEGT. In nucleotides, the CDR3 is TGTGCCGGAAAACAGAGCTCTGGGGCCAACGTCCTGACTTTC. As protein: CAGKQSSGANVLTF.

This chain joins TRBV7-9 and TRBJ2-5, with D uncertain. The V end was cut by 5 bases, the J end by 5 bases, with 15 bases between. CDR3 size: 14 residues. CDR1 SEHNR and CDR2 FQNEAQ come from the germline V gene (reference sequence). The CDR3 protein is CASSQADIPETQYF. The DNA for the CDR3 is TGTGCCAGCAGCCAGGCGGATATACCGGAGACCCAGTACTTC.

The chain recombines TRBV10-3 with TRBJ1-1; 12 bases are a match to TRBD1. Germline V gives CDR1 ENHRY, CDR2 SYGVKD. CDR3 length equals 14 residues. V lost 6 bases to trimming and J lost 2 bases; unmatched junction nucleotides: 1. The CDR3 loop is CAIRGQGANTEAFF. The DNA for the CDR3 is TGTGCCATCAGGGGACAGGGGGCCAACACTGAAGCTTTCTTT.

The CDR3 DNA reads as TGCAGCGTAACAGTTTTCCCGGGACACGAGCAGTACTTC. Its protein product is CSVTVFPGHEQYF. The chain recombines TRBV29-1 with TRBJ2-7; D may be TRBD1 or TRBD2 (5 bases each). This CDR3 is built from 13 residues. Trimming removed 6 bases at V and 5 bases at J, with 17 bases between. The germline V gene has CDR1 SQVTM and CDR2 ANQGSEA.

The chain is built from TRBV20-1 and TRBJ2-7; tentative D call: TRBD2 (7 bases). The V end lost 5 bases, the J end lost 5 bases, and 13 bases lay between the germline ends. The CDR3 length is 12 residues. In germline, CDR1 is DFQATT, CDR2 SNEGSKA (reference sequence). DNA of the CDR3: TGCAGTGCTGGGGGGGCCAGTGACGAGCAGTACTTC. Protein product: CSAGGASDEQYF.

Ten or more counts support this clonotype. The V call is TRBV9, the J call TRBJ1-2; D call uncertain. The length of the CDR3 is 14 residues. Looked up from germline, CDR1 is SGDLS and CDR2 is YYNGEE. Trimming removed 0 bases from V and 4 bases from J, with 10 bases in between. This chain's CDR3 is CASSVGSASYGYTF. CDR3 DNA sequence: TGTGCCAGCAGCGTAGGGTCGGCAAGCTATGGCTACACCTTC.

The sample holds one count of this clonotype. CDR3 in amino acids: CASSPGLAVFTDTQYF. The CDR3 nucleotides read TGTGCCAGCAGCCCCGGTTTAGCGGTCTTCACAGATACGCAGTATTTT. The gene calls are TRBV11-2 and TRBJ2-3, with D tentatively TRBD2 (6 bases). Trimming removed 5 bases from V and 2 bases from J, with 17 bases in between. The germline V gene has CDR1 SGHAT and CDR2 FQNNGV. This CDR3 has 16 amino acids.